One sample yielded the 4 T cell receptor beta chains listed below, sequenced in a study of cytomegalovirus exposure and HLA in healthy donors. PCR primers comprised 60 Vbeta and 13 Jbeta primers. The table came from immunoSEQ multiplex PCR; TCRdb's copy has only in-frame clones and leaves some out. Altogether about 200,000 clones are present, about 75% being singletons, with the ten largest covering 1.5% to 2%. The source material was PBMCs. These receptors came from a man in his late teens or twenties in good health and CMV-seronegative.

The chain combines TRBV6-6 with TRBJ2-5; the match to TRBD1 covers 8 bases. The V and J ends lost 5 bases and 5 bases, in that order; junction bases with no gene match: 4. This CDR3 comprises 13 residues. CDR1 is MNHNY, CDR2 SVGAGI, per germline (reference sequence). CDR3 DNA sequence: TGTGCCAGCAGTCAACAGGGGGAGGAGACCCAGTACTTC. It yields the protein CASSQQGEETQYF.

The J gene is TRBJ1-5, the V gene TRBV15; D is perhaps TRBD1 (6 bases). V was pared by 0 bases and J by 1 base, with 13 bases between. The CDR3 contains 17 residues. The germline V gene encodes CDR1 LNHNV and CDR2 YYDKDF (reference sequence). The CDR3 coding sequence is TGTGCCACCAGCAGAGAGAGCGGGGGGCAGAGCAATCAGCCCCAGCATTTT. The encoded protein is CATSRESGGQSNQPQHF.

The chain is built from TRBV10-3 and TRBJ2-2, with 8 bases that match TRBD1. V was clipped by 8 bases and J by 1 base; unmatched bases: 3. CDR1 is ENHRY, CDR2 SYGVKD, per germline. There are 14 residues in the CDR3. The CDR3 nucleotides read TGTGCCATCGGGACAGGAGAGAACACCGGGGAGCTGTTTTTT. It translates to CAIGTGENTGELFF.

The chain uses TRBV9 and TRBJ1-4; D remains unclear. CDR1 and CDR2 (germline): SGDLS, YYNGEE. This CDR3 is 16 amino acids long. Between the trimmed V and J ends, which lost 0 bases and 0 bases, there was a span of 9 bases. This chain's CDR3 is CASSVAPGATNEKLFF. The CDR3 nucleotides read TGTGCCAGCAGCGTAGCCCCGGGAGCAACTAATGAAAAACTGTTTTTT.